This passage covers 19 T cell receptor beta chains from one sample sequenced in a study of blood T cell repertoires in COVID-19. The protocol was immunoSEQ multiplex PCR, while the TCRdb copy is restricted to in-frame clones and leaves out a portion. The sample consists of 300,000 to 400,000 clones, over 80% of them appearing once. Source material: PBMCs or T cells enriched from blood (not recorded which). These receptors were collected from a man aged 25 to 45 who had recovered from COVID-19.

This chain joins TRBV12-3 or TRBV12-4 and TRBJ2-5; 8 nucleotides match TRBD2. The trim removed 6 bases at V and 3 bases at J, leaving 3 bases unmatched. This CDR3 contains 13 residues. This chain's CDR3 is CASRPGLEETQYF. In DNA form, the CDR3 reads TGTGCCAGCAGACCGGGACTAGAAGAGACCCAGTACTTC.

This chain joins TRBV3-1 (or the pseudogene TRBV3-2) and TRBJ2-5; 11 positions match TRBD2. V gave up 6 bases and J gave up 0 bases; unmatched junction bases: 3. Per the germline V gene, CDR1 is LGHDT and CDR2 is YNNKEL (reference sequence). The CDR3 length is 15 residues. Here the CDR3 reads CASRTSGGYQETQYF. The CDR3 bases are TGTGCCAGCAGAACTAGCGGGGGTTACCAAGAGACCCAGTACTTC.

V is TRBV10-3 and J is TRBJ1-5; TRBD1 is a possible D gene (6 bases). Germline values: CDR1 ENHRY, CDR2 SYGVKD. This CDR3 comprises 14 residues. Trimming removed 5 bases at V and 5 bases at J, with 13 bases between. CDR3 sequence: CAISQDSNYQPQHF. CDR3 sequence (DNA): TGTGCCATCAGTCAGGACAGCAATTATCAGCCCCAGCATTTT.

The chain joins TRBV4-2 to TRBJ2-5, with 10 bases lining up with TRBD2. Germline assignment: CDR1 LGHNA and CDR2 YNFKEQ. The CDR3 spans 16 residues. Trimming took 2 bases from V and 5 from J; bases not matched to a gene: 8. The CDR3 coding sequence is TGTGCCAGCAGCCAAAAGAGCGGGGGGGCGTTGGAGACCCAGTACTTC. Its protein is CASSQKSGGALETQYF.

This chain connects TRBV27 to TRBJ2-3, with D tentatively TRBD2 (5 bases). The CDR3 runs to 15 residues. Germline V lookup: CDR1 MNHEY, CDR2 SMNVEV (reference sequence). V lost 2 bases to trimming and J lost 6 bases, with 15 bases between them. The CDR3, as DNA: TGTGCCAGCAGTTTAATGGCGGGTTTCGCGGATACGCAGTATTTT. Amino acid sequence: CASSLMAGFADTQYF.

The chain has TRBV27 and TRBJ2-5, with 8 positions matching TRBD1. V shed 5 bases and J 5 bases; nucleotides not matched to a gene: 7. Germline V gene data show CDR1 as MNHEY and CDR2 as SMNVEV (reference sequence). This CDR3 comprises 14 residues. The CDR3 DNA sequence: TGTGCCAGCAGTGGACAGGGACTTTGGGAGACCCAGTACTTC. Protein product: CASSGQGLWETQYF.

Details on this clone: Sequence at one end of the junction differs from germline and may be a read error. V gene TRBV20-1 combines with J gene TRBJ1-1; weak D call: TRBD1 (5 bases). Germline V gives CDR1 DFQATT, CDR2 SNEGSKA (reference sequence). The CDR3 covers 9 residues. CDR3 region: CSAREGEGF. In nucleotides, the CDR3 is TGCAGTGCTAGAGAGGGGGAGGGCTTT.

The chain couples TRBV28 to TRBJ1-2, with D unclear. Trimming removed 1 base at V and 3 bases at J, with 6 bases between. Germline-derived CDR1 and CDR2 are MDHEN and SYDVKM. There are 13 residues in the CDR3. CDR3 coding DNA: TGTGCCAGCAGTTTATCTACAGACTATGGCTACACCTTC. It specifies CASSLSTDYGYTF.

The chain employs TRBV7-9 and TRBJ2-7; the match to TRBD1 covers 10 bases. The CDR3 loop spans 14 amino acids. The V gene end was trimmed by 6 bases and the J gene end by 4 bases; junction bases not matched to a gene: 6. CDR1 SEHNR and CDR2 FQNEAQ come from the germline V gene (reference sequence). This CDR3 is CASRVGTGVYEQYF. The CDR3 DNA sequence: TGTGCCAGCAGGGTCGGGACAGGGGTATACGAGCAGTACTTC.

This chain connects TRBV1 to TRBJ1-4; the table gives TRBD1 as D, unverified against the DNA. TRBV1 is marked as a pseudogene. This CDR3 comprises 14 residues. The CDR3 protein is CTSRQGFPNEKLFF. The CDR3 DNA sequence: TGCACCAGCCGACAGGGTTTTCCTAATGAAAAACTGTTTTTT.

V gene TRBV27 combines with J gene TRBJ1-4; 10 nucleotides match TRBD1. V trimming: 6 bases; J trimming: 5 bases; junction bases outside the gene matches: 3. CDR1 is MNHEY, CDR2 SMNVEV, per germline (reference sequence). The length of the CDR3 is 14 residues. The CDR3 sequence: CASRVDRGNEKLFF. CDR3 bases: TGTGCCAGCAGGGTGGACAGGGGGAATGAAAAACTGTTTTTT.

This clone was recorded only once. This chain links TRBV3-1 (or the pseudogene TRBV3-2) with TRBJ2-1; D ambiguous. The CDR3 totals 12 residues. Between the trimmed V and J ends, which lost 6 bases and 9 bases, there was a span of 12 bases. The germline gives CDR1 LGHDT, CDR2 YNNKEL (reference sequence). The CDR3, as DNA: TGTGCCAGCAGGGGTAAGCGCGCTGAGCAGTTCTTC. Its protein product is CASRGKRAEQFF.

The genes are TRBV5-1 and TRBJ2-3; D may be TRBD1 (5 bases). Germline CDR1 reads SGHRS; CDR2 reads YFSETQ. V shed 3 bases and J shed 4 bases, with 15 bases lying between them. CDR3 length equals 15 residues. In DNA form, the CDR3 reads TGCGCCAGCAGCTCATCAGGGAATGAGGCAGATACGCAGTATTTT. It encodes CASSSSGNEADTQYF.

This rearrangement joins TRBV28 to TRBJ1-6; a weak D match, TRBD1 (6 bases). V dropped 2 bases and J dropped 7 bases, with 12 bases sitting between them. This CDR3 comprises 15 residues. Germline CDR1 and CDR2: MDHEN and SYDVKM. The CDR3 DNA reads as TGTGCCAGCAGTTTAGCGGGGGCCGGGAATTCACCCCTCCACTTT. Amino acids: CASSLAGAGNSPLHF.

V usage is TRBV28 and J usage is TRBJ2-3; 9 nucleotides match TRBD1. The CDR3 sequence is 14 residues long. Germline CDR1 reads MDHEN; CDR2 reads SYDVKM. Unmatched junction bases numbered 5, after V lost 5 bases and J lost 5 bases. The CDR3 DNA follows: TGTGCCAGCAGTGGCCGACAGGGGGAAGATACGCAGTATTTT. It yields the protein CASSGRQGEDTQYF.

The chain has TRBV19 and TRBJ2-7, with 9 bases lining up with TRBD1. Trimming removed 8 bases from V and 5 bases from J; junction bases left unmatched: 7. From germline, CDR1 is LNHDA and CDR2 SQIVND (reference sequence). The CDR3 runs 13 residues. This chain's CDR3 is CASGDRVIDEQYF. DNA for the CDR3: TGTGCCAGTGGGGACAGGGTGATCGACGAGCAGTACTTC.

The V call is TRBV10-3, the J call TRBJ2-2, with TRBD1 matching 9 bases. The CDR3 sequence is 12 residues long. V gave up 9 bases and J gave up 7 bases; unmatched junction bases: 3. CDR1 is ENHRY and CDR2 is SYGVKD in the germline V gene. The CDR3 is CAIGTGNGELFF. CDR3 nucleotide sequence: TGTGCCATTGGGACAGGGAACGGGGAGCTGTTTTTT.

The chain uses TRBV18 and TRBJ2-1, with TRBD2 matching 12 bases. Germline CDR1 KGHSH, CDR2 LQKENI. V shed 4 bases and J 9 bases; nucleotides not matched to a gene: 10. The CDR3 runs to 16 residues. The CDR3 DNA reads as TGTGCCAGCTCACTCAGGACTAGCGGGGCCCTTAGTGAGCAGTTCTTC. It is translated as CASSLRTSGALSEQFF.

V gene TRBV7-2 combines with J gene TRBJ1-2; 10 bases fit TRBD1. V shed 6 bases and J 5 bases; nucleotides not matched to a gene: 6. Germline CDR1 and CDR2: SGHTA and FQGNSA. The CDR3 length is 14 residues. The CDR3, as DNA: TGTGCCAGCAGGTCGACAGGGGGCGGGTATGGCTACACCTTC. As protein: CASRSTGGGYGYTF.